This record concerns one T cell receptor (beta chain) sequence. This clonotype has ten or more counts. The antigen this receptor binds is unknown. Nothing much larger sits one base from this clone, and base qualities are not available. This specimen belongs to a study of early T cells in non-severe SARS-CoV-2 infection (dated by TCRdb to 2020 to 2022). Study-level background: TCR sequencing used bulk RNA from unsorted whole blood, so alpha and beta chains could not be paired. The paper as a whole reports these results and caveats: VDJdb matching was skewed toward anti-spike CD8 responses and likely underestimated virus-specific expansions by missing private and CD4 specificities.

Library generation was performed with 5' RACE. The sequencer listed for this sample is NextSeq 500. The TCR library protocol attached unique molecular identifiers to individual cDNA molecules to correct for sequencing error and PCR bias. Sequencing covered both TCR alpha and beta chains, and within each sample the abundances of alpha and beta sequences were tightly co-correlated. Regarding the original processing steps: V gene, J gene and CDR3 annotation of TCR sequences was performed with Decombinator V4. Expanded TCRs were defined as changing significantly between any two time points under a Poisson model with p below 0.0001. TCR abundances were normalised to the total number of TCRs sequenced per sample and expressed as counts per million. TRAV1-2 paired with TRAJ12, TRAJ20 or TRAJ33 defined MAIT TCRs, while TRAV10 paired with TRAJ18 defined iNKT TCRs. VDJdb, accessed 1 November 2021, was searched for CMV, EBV and SARS-CoV-2 annotated TCRs, excluding TCRs annotated for multiple antigens. Using fastp at Q25 and MiXCR, TCRdb reprocessed the public reads and kept productive beta chains. A single entry per CDR3 protein holds the most common genes and DNA from its merged rows. The V and J calls were not made by the authors but by TCRdb's processing. In this sample the table shows 27,000 or so distinct CDR3 sequences, 2.9% of which occur a single time. The ten largest clonotypes hold roughly 0.7% of the sample.

V drops 8 bases and J drops 1 base, leaving 5 bases in between. Reading the germline V gene gives CDR1 MNHNS and CDR2 SASEGT. From the cysteine up to the phenylalanine, the CDR3 has a length of 11 residues. Solely the CDR3 DNA is kept, with 33 bases framed from the first base. This was a case-control study nested in a cohort of healthcare workers in London, UK, who had nasopharyngeal swab PCR tests and blood samples taken every week. Healthcare workers were recruited between 23 and 31 March 2020, during the week of the UK lockdown, and were followed weekly for up to 16 weeks. The chain was built from TRBV6-1 and TRBJ1-1, with the D gene uncertain. Sequenced material: whole blood. The TCR sequence derives from an adult who was a healthcare worker with PCR-confirmed SARS-CoV-2 infection or an uninfected control (not recorded which). The nucleotide sequence is TGTGCCAGCTTTGAGAACACTGAAGCTTTCTTT. This gives the protein CASFENTEAFF.